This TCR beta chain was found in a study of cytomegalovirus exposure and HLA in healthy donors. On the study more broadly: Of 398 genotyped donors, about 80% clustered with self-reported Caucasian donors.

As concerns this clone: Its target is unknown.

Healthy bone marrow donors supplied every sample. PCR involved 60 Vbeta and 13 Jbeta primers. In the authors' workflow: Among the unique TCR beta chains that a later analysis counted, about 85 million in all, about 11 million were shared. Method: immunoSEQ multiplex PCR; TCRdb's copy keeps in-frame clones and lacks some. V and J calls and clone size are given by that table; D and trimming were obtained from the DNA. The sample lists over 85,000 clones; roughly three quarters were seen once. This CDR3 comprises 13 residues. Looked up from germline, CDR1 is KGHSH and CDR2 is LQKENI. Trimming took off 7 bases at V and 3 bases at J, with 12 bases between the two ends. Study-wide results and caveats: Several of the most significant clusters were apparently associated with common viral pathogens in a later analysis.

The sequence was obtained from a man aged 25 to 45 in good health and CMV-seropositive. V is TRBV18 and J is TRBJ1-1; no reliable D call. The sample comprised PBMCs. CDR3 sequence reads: CASYRPPDTEAFF. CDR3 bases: TGTGCCAGCTACAGACCCCCGGACACTGAAGCTTTCTTT.